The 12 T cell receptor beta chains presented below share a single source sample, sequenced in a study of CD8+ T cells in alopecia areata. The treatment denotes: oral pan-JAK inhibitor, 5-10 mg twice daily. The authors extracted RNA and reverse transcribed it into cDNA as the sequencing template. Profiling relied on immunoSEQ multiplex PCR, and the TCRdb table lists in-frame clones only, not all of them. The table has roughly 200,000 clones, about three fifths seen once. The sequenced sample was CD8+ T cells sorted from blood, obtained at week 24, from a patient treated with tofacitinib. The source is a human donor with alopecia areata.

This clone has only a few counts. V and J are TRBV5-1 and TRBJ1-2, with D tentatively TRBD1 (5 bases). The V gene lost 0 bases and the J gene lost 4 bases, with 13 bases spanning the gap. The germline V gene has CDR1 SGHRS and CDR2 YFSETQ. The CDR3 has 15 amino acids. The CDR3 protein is CASSLDRQLFYGYTF. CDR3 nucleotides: TGCGCCAGCAGCTTGGATAGACAGCTTTTCTATGGCTACACCTTC.

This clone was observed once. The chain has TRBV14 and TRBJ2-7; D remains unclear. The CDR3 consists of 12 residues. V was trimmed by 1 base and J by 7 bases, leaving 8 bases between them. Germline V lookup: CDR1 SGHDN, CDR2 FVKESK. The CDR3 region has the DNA TGTGCCAGCAGCCAAGTGAGTTGGGAGCAGTACTTC. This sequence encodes CASSQVSWEQYF.

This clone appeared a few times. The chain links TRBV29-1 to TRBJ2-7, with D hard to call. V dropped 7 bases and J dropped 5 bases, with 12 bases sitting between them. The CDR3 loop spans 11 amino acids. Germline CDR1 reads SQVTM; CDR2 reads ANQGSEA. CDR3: CSAAFWNEQYF. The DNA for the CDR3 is TGCAGCGCCGCTTTTTGGAACGAGCAGTACTTC.

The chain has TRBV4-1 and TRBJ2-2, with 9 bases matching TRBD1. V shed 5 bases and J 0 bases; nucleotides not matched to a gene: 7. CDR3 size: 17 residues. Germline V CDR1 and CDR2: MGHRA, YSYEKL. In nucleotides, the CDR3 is TGCGCCAGCAGCGGGACAGGGACTTATCCGAACACCGGGGAGCTGTTTTTT. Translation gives CASSGTGTYPNTGELFF.

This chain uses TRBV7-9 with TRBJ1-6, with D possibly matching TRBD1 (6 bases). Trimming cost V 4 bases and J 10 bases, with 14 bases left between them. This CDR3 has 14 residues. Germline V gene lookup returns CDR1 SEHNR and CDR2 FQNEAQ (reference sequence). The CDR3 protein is CASSSDRRRSPLHF. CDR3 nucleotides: TGTGCCAGCAGCTCGGACAGACGACGCTCACCCCTCCACTTT.

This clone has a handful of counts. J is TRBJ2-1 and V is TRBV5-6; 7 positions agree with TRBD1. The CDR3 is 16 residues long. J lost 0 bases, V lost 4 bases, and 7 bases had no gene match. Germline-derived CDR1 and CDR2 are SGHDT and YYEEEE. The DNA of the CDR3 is TGTGCCAGCAGCAAGGGACAGTTGAGCTCCTACAATGAGCAGTTCTTC. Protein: CASSKGQLSSYNEQFF.

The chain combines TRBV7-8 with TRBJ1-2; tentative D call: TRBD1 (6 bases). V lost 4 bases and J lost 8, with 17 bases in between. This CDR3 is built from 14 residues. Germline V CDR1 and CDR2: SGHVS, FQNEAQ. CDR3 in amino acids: CASSSPGGAGGYTF. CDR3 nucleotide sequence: TGTGCCAGCAGCTCCCCTGGGGGGGCGGGAGGCTACACCTTC.

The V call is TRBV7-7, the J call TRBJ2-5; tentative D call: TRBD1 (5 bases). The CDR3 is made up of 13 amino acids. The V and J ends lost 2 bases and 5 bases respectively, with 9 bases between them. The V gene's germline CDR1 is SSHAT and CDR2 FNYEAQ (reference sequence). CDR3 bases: TGTGCCAGCAGCTTACAGGGTTGGGAGACCCAGTACTTC. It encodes CASSLQGWETQYF.

CDR3 coding DNA: TGTGCCAGCAGGGGTTGGCCGCAAGAGACCCAGTACTTC. As protein: CASRGWPQETQYF. V and J are TRBV27 and TRBJ2-5; no definite D call. Looked up from germline, CDR1 is MNHEY and CDR2 is SMNVEV (reference sequence). The CDR3 runs 13 residues. Trimming left V 6 bases short and J 2 bases short, with 10 bases between.

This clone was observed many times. CDR3 bases: TGCAGCGTAATCTCGGGCAGAACCATTGACAATGAGCAGTTCTTC. Its translation: CSVISGRTIDNEQFF. This chain links TRBV29-1 with TRBJ2-1; D gene ambiguous. Trimming removed 6 bases at V and 5 bases at J, with 20 bases between. The CDR3 loop spans 15 amino acids. CDR1 and CDR2 from the germline V gene are SQVTM and ANQGSEA.

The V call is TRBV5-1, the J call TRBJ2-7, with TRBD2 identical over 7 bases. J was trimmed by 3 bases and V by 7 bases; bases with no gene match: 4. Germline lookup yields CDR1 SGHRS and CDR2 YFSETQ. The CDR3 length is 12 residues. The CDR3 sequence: CASRGDDYEQYF. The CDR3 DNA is TGCGCCAGCCGGGGGGATGACTACGAGCAGTACTTC. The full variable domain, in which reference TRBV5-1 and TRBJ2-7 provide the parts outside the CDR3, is KAGVTQTPRYLIKTRGQQVTLSCSPISGHRSVSWYQQTPGQGLQFLFEYFSETQRNKGNFPGRFSGRQFSNSRSEMNVSTLELGDSALYLCASRGDDYEQYFGPGTRLTVT.

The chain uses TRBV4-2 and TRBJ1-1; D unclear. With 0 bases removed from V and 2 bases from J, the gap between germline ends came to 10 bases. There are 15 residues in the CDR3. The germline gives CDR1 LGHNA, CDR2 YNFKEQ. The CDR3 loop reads CASSQELGGNTEAFF. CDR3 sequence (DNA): TGTGCCAGCAGCCAAGAGTTGGGAGGCAACACTGAAGCTTTCTTT.